This T cell receptor beta chain was sequenced during a study of immune evolution from preneoplasia to lung adenocarcinoma. Clones were read by immunoSEQ multiplex PCR, and TCRdb kept only the in-frame ones, dropping some. The sample yields thousands of clones, 82% seen once. Trimming took off 2 bases at V and 3 bases at J, with 10 bases between the two ends. The CDR3 has 14 residues. The germline CDR1 and CDR2 sequences are SGHAT and FQNNGV. The sample comprised FFPE minimally invasive lung adenocarcinoma tissue. This sequence joins TRBV11-2 and TRBJ1-1; no reliable D call. The sequence was collected from a person aged 65 to 79 with lung adenocarcinoma. CDR3 coding DNA: TGTGCCAGCAGCTTATGGAGAAGAGACACTGAAGCTTTCTTT. This codes for CASSLWRRDTEAFF.